What follows describes a single T cell receptor beta chain. This clonotype has only a few counts. Which antigen it targets is not known. Within one base of it there is no much larger clone, and no base qualities were kept. Library generation was performed with 5' RACE. Sequencing was carried out with an Illumina HiSeq 2000. A universal primer binding site was introduced by template switching, and a unique molecular identifier was present in the final cDNA, enabling accurate counting of TCR cDNA molecules. Specific primers in the conserved constant-segment region were used to synthesize first-strand cDNA for the TCR alpha and beta chains. To control for contamination, every cDNA library was double barcoded, receiving both a SMART-Mk sample barcode and Illumina barcodes. Two successive PCR steps introduced TruSeq adapter sequences along with Illumina sample barcodes. The TCR alpha and beta cDNA libraries were sequenced on the Illumina HiSeq platform using custom primers. From the authors' description of their analysis: MiGEC was used to process raw reads and extract unique molecular identifiers, and MiXCR was used to find CDR3 positions. For each individual, recombination models were inferred using an EM algorithm with the repgenHMM and IGoR tools. Shared clonotypes were analyzed with the tcR package in R, and sharing was normalized by the product of cloneset sizes. To study raw recombination free of thymic and clonal selection effects, out-of-frame nonproductive sequences were analyzed. TCRdb redid the processing of the public reads, applying fastp at Q25 and MiXCR, and retained in-frame beta chains. Here each entry gathers all rows of one CDR3 protein and keeps the most common genes and DNA. Here the V and J calls rest on TCRdb's processing, not on the authors' analysis. In all, the sample holds more than 1.5 million distinct CDR3 sequences, and roughly a third of those were seen once. Approximately 0.29% of the sample belongs to the ten largest clones.

Cut back by 0 bases and 6 bases, the V and J ends lie 11 bases apart. From the cysteine through the phenylalanine, the CDR3 covers 14 amino acids. Just the 42-base CDR3 DNA is kept, in frame starting at base 1. CDR1 and CDR2 (SEHNR, FQNEAQ) derive from the germline V gene (reference sequence). The entry originates in a study of identical twins listed by TCRdb under 2016. Some background on the complete study: The study deep-sequenced TCR alpha and beta repertoires from monozygotic twins, unrelated adults of various ages and cord blood to test whether fetal clonotypes persist. To rule out contamination, the twin experiments were replicated at different times with different library preparation protocols.

Only healthy Caucasian donors were included. Beyond this particular receptor, the publication reports: Compared with coincidental sharing between unrelated individuals, out-of-frame TCR alpha sequences shared between twins showed an excess of sequences with low generation probability. Recombination models systematically underestimated out-of-frame TCR alpha sharing in monozygotic twins but agreed with sharing between unrelated individuals. In beta out-of-frame sequences, excess twin sharing was weaker, because having fewer shared sequences lowered the signal-to-noise ratio. Fewer insertions were carried by abundant cord blood beta clonotypes; a weaker similar trend was observed in young adult naive repertoires, while no such trend was observed in memory repertoires. Because the same donors could not be followed over many years, the conclusions depended on cross-sectional statistical analysis. Invariant T cells such as MAIT and iNKT could partly confound zero-insertion analyses, although diverse VJ usage argued against such confounding for most clonotypes.

The material sequenced was cord blood. This sequence originates from a newborn girl in good health. The receptor chain draws on TRBV7-9 and TRBJ1-2, with an unclear D gene assignment. At the DNA level, the sequence is TGTGCCAGCAGCTTAGCATTGGGGATTGATGGCTACACCTTC. This translates into CASSLALGIDGYTF. The CDR3, completed at both ends by the reference TRBV7-9 and TRBJ1-2 genes, gives the full variable domain DTGVSQNPRHKITKRGQNVTFRCDPISEHNRLYWYRQTLGQGPEFLTYFQNEAQLEKSRLLSDRFSAERPKGSFSTLEIQRTEQGDSAMYLCASSLALGIDGYTFGSGTRLTVV.